Included here is one T cell receptor beta chain sequence, with context. The target antigen is unknown. In preparing the TRB cDNA libraries, 5' RACE with UMI labels was used. TCRdb reprocessed the 5' RACE reads and stores each CDR3 protein as one record, lacking DNA. This sample contains around 7,000 distinct CDR3 sequences. The V gene's germline CDR1 is SEHNR and CDR2 FQNEAQ (reference sequence). CDR3 length: 15 residues. The data stem from a study of CXCR3-negative and CXCR3-positive naive CD8 T cells. Study results and caveats: Hydrophobicity of TRB CDR3s was greater in CXCR3-positive naive cells than in CXCR3-negative naive cells.

What was sequenced was naive CXCR3+ CD8+ T cells from blood. Noted subset: CD45RO-CCR7+CD27+CD95- naive CD8+ T cells expressing CXCR3 (TNR3+). This clonotype was sampled from a human donor in good health. Some clones in this sample may be carry-over from other donors' samples. This chain uses TRBV7-9 with TRBJ1-1; TCRdb outputs TRBD1, but without DNA this stays unchecked. CDR3: CASSLSRGPNTEALF.